This TCR beta chain was profiled in a study of a mutant IDH1 vaccine in newly diagnosed glioma (dated by TCRdb to 2020 to 2023). Notes on the research overall: Patients received eight vaccinations in weeks 1, 3, 5, 7, 11, 15, 19 and 23, corresponding to visits V03 through V10. In the chemotherapy-containing groups, vaccination started alongside temozolomide cycles, whereas in patients who had radiotherapy alone it started 4-6 weeks after radiotherapy. Of the approximately 35 treated patients, approximately 62% were male and about 40% were female, and the mean age was approximately 40 years. Before enrollment, most patients had been given radiochemotherapy with temozolomide as standard therapy, while the rest had received either radiotherapy alone or temozolomide alone. Peripheral blood was drawn at six visits: V03 (baseline), V05, V07, V10, V12 and V13. For exploratory analyses, longitudinal TCRB deep sequencing was carried out in about 25 treated patients wherever samples were available.

What the time point label conveys for this sample: week 11, during vaccination. A 20-mer mutant IDH1 peptide at 300 micrograms in Montanide made up each vaccine dose, which was injected subcutaneously together with topical imiquimod. All donors had newly diagnosed IDH1-mutant astrocytomas of WHO grade 3 or 4 that showed loss of nuclear ATRX. The samples were drawn from NOA16, a multicentre, single-arm, open-label phase I trial in Germany that tested a mutant IDH1 peptide vaccine in humans for the first time. Genomic DNA for TCRB sequencing was extracted from EDTA blood using the DNeasy Blood and Tissue Kit. This clone was found once. The clone's antigen remains unknown. Base quality data are lacking; no much larger clone is found one base away. Deletion took 1 base off V and 10 bases off J, with a span of 11 bases between the germline ends. CDR1 and CDR2 were assigned from the germline V gene as MDHEN and SYDVKM. The CDR3 has 14 amino acids, counting the end cysteine and phenylalanine. The sequence is cut down to CDR3 DNA, 42 bases in frame from base 1.

The library was made by the immunoSEQ multiplex PCR assay. The hsTCRB Kit was used according to the manufacturer's protocol to amplify rearranged TCR beta chain sequences. An Illumina MiSeq was used to sequence the TCRB libraries. As for the authors' bioinformatics: Demultiplexing, trimming and gene mapping were performed with the kit vendor's proprietary platform. In its TCRdb copy, this immuneACCESS table keeps in-frame sequences only and misses some clones. Where compared with another copy, unresolved V genes explain less than half of these, and the others have no known cause. From that table come the V and J calls and clone size; the DNA was used to work out D and trimming. This sample lists about 60,000 clones; about 80% were detected once. The ten largest clones take up approximately 3.8% of the sample. Results and caveats for the whole study, not just this receptor: Pseudoprogression seemed to be unrelated to changes in the top peripheral T cell clonotypes found by TCRB sequencing. Immune responses induced by the vaccine were seen in more than 85% of patients across multiple MHC alleles. The authors stated that sample limitations prevented analyses of patient blood samples from being reproduced. PBMC samples for TCRB deep sequencing were selected based on availability.

Sequencing used PBMCs, obtained from a glioma patient whose treatment included an IDH1 peptide vaccine. The chain couples TRBV28 to TRBJ1-6, with the D gene uncertain. This receptor was obtained from a man aged 25-45 years with glioma. The CDR3 amino acid sequence is: CASSLSGVGSPLHF. The DNA sequence follows: TGTGCCAGCAGTTTATCTGGGGTTGGCTCACCCCTCCACTTT.